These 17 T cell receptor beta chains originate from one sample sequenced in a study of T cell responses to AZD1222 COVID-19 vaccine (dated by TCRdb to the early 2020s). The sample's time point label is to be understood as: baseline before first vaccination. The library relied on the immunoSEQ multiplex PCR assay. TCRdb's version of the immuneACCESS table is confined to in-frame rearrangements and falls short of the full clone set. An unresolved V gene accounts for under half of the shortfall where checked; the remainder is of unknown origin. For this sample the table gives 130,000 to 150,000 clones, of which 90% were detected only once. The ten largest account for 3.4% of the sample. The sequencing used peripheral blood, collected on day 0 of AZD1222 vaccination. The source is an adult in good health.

For the CDR3, the DNA is TGTGCCAGCAGCCAAGCGGACAGGGGGAACACTGAAGCTTTCTTT. The encoded protein is CASSQADRGNTEAFF. The chain is built from TRBV3-1 (or the pseudogene TRBV3-2) and TRBJ1-1; 9 bases line up with TRBD1. Trimming took 1 base from V and 1 from J; bases not matched to a gene: 1. The CDR3 runs to 15 residues. CDR1 is LGHDT and CDR2 is YNNKEL in the germline V gene (reference sequence).

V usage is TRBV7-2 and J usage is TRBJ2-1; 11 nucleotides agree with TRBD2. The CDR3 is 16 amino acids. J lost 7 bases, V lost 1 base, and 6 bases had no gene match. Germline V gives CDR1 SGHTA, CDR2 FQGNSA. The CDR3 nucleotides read TGTGCCAGCAGCTTAGGTCGGAGACTAGCGGGGAATGAGCAGTTCTTC. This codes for CASSLGRRLAGNEQFF.

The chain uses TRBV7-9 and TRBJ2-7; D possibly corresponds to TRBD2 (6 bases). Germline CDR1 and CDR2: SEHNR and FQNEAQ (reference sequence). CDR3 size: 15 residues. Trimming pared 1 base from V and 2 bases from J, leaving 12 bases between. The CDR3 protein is CASSLEEGHAYEQYF. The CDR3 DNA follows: TGTGCCAGCAGCTTAGAGGAGGGGCACGCCTACGAGCAGTACTTC.

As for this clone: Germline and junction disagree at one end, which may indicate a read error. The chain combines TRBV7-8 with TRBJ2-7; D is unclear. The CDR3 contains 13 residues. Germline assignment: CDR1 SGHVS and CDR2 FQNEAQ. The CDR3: CANSLRLRTEQYF. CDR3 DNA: TGTGCCAACAGCTTAAGATTACGCACCGAGCAGTACTTC.

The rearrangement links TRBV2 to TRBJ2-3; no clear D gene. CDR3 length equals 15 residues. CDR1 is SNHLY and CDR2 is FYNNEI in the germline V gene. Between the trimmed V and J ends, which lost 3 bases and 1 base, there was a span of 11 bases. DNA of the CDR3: TGTGCCAGCAGTGAGATAGGGCTTCGCACAGATACGCAGTATTTT. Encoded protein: CASSEIGLRTDTQYF.

The CDR3 region is CASSQVQGGPSGSRETQYF. CDR3 bases: TGCGCCAGCAGCCAAGTTCAGGGAGGCCCTAGCGGGAGTCGAGAGACCCAGTACTTC. The J gene is TRBJ2-5, the V gene TRBV4-1; 10 positions agree with TRBD2. Trimming at V came to 1 base and at J to 4 bases, leaving 15 bases not matched to a gene. The CDR3 totals 19 residues. Germline CDR1 MGHRA, CDR2 YSYEKL.

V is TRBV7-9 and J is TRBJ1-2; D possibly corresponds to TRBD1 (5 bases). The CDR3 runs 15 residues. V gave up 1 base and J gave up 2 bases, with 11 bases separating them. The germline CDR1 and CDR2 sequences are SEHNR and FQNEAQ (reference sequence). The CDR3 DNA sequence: TGTGCCAGCAGCTTAGTTGGGACCGTCAACTATGGCTACACCTTC. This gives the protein CASSLVGTVNYGYTF.

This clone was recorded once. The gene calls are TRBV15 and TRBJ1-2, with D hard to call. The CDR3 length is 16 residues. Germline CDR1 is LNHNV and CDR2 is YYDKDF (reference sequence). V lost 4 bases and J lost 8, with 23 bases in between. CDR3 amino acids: CATSIGLIHHGAGYTF. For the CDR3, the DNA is TGTGCCACCAGCATCGGACTCATTCACCATGGAGCGGGCTACACCTTC.

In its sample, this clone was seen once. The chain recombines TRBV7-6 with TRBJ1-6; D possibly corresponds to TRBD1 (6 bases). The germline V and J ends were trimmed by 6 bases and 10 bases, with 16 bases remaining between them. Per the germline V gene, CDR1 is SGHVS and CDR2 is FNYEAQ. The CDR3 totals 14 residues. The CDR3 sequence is CASRGGAQGSPLHF. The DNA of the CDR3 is TGTGCCAGCAGGGGGGGGGCCCAAGGGTCACCCCTCCACTTT.

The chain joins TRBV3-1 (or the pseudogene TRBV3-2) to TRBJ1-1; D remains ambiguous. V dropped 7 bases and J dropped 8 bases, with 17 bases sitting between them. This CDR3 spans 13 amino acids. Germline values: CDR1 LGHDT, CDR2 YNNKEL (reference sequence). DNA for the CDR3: TGTGCCAGCATCGGGCACGGGCTTGCCGAAGCTTTCTTT. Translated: CASIGHGLAEAFF.

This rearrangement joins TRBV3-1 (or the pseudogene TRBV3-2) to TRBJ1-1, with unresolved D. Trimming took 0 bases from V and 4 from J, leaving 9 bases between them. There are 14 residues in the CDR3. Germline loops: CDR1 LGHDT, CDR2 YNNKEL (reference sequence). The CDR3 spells CASSQEGWVTEAFF. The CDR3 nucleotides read TGTGCCAGCAGCCAAGAAGGGTGGGTCACTGAAGCTTTCTTT.

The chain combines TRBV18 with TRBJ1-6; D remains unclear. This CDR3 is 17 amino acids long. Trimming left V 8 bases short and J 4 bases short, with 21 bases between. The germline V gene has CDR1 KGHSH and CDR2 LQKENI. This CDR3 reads CASRGGFRASYNSPLHF. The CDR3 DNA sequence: TGTGCCAGCCGAGGAGGGTTCCGGGCGTCATATAATTCACCCCTCCACTTT.

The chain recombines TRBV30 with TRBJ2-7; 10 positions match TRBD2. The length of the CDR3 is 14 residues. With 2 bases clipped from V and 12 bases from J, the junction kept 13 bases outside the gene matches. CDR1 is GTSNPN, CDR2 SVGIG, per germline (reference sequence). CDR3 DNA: TGTGCCTGGAGTCCAACCTGGGAGCTAGCGGGAGCGTACTTC. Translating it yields CAWSPTWELAGAYF. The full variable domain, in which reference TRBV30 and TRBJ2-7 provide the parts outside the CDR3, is SQTIHQWPATLVQPVGSPLSLECTVEGTSNPNLYWYRQAAGRGLQLLFYSVGIGQISSEVPQNLSASRPQDRQFILSSKKLLLSDSGFYLCAWSPTWELAGAYFGPGTRLTVT.

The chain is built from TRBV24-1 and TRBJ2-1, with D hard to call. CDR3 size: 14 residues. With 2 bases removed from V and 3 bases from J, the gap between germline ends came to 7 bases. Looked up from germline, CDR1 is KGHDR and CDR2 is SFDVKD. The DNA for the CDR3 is TGTGCCACCAGTGATTATAAGAGCTACAATGAGCAGTTCTTC. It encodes CATSDYKSYNEQFF.

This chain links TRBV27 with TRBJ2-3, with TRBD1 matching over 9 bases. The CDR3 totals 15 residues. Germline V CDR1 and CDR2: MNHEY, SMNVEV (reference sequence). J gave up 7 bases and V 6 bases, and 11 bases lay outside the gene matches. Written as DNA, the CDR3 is TGTGCCAGCAGCGAACCGGGACAGGGAGTGAATACGCAGTATTTT. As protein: CASSEPGQGVNTQYF.

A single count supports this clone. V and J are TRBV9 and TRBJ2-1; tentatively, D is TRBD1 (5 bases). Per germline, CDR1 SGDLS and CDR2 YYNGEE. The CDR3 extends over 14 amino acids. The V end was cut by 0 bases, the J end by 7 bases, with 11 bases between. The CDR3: CASSVEGASNEQFF. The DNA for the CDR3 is TGTGCCAGCAGCGTAGAAGGGGCCTCGAATGAGCAGTTCTTC.

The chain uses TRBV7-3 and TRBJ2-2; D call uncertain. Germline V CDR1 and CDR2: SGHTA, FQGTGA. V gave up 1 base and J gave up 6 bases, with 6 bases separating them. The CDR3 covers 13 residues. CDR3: CASSLSYPGELFF. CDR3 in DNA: TGTGCCAGCAGCTTAAGTTATCCCGGGGAGCTGTTTTTT. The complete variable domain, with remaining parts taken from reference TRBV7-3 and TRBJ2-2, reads GAGVSQTPSNKVTEKGKYVELRCDPISGHTALYWYRQSLGQGPEFLIYFQGTGAADDSGLPNDRFFAVRPEGSVSTLKIQRTERGDSAVYLCASSLSYPGELFFGEGSRLTVL.